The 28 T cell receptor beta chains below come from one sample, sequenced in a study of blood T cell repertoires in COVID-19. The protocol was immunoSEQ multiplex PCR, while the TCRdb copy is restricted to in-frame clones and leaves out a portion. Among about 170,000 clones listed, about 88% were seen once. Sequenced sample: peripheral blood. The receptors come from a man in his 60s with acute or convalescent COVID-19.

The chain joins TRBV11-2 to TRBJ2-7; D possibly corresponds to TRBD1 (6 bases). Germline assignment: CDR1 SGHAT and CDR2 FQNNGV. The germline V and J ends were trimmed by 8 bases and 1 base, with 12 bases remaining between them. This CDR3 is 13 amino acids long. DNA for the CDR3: TGTGCCAGCGCACTTGGACAGTCCTACGAGCAGTACTTC. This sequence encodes CASALGQSYEQYF.

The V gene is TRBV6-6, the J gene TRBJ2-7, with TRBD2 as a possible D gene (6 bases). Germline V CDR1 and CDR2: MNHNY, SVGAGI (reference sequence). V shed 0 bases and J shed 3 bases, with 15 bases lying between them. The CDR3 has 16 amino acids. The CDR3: CASSYSGGEAFYEQYV. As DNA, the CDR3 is TGTGCCAGCAGTTACTCGGGAGGCGAAGCCTTCTACGAGCAGTACGTC.

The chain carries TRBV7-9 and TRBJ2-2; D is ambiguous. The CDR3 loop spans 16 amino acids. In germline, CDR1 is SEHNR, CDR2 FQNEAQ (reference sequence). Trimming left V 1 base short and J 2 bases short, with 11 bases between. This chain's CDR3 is CASSLGLAANTGELFF. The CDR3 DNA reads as TGTGCCAGCAGCTTAGGGTTAGCTGCAAACACCGGGGAGCTGTTTTTT.

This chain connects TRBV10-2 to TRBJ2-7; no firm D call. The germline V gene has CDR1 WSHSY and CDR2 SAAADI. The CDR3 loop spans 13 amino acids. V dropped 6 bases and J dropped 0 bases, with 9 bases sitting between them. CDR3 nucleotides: TGCGCCAGCAGAGAACAGTCCTCCTACGAGCAGTACTTC. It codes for CASREQSSYEQYF.

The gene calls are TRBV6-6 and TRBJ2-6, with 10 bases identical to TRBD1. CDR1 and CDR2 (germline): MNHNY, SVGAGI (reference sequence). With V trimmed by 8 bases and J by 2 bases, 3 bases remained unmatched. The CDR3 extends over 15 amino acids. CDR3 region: CASRTGGTGANVLTF. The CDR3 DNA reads TGTGCCAGCCGGACAGGGGGAACTGGGGCCAACGTCCTGACTTTC.

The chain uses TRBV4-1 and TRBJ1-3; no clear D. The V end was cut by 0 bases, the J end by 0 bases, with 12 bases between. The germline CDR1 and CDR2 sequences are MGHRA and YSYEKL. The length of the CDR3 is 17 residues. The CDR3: CASSQDELVTSGNTIYF. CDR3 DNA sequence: TGCGCCAGCAGCCAAGATGAGCTGGTAACCTCTGGAAACACCATATATTTT.

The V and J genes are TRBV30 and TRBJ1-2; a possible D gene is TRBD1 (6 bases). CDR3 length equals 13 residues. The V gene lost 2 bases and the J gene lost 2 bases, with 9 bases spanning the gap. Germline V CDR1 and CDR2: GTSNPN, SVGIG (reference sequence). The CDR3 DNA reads TGTGCCTGGAGTCCCCAGGGGAACTATGGCTACACCTTC. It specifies CAWSPQGNYGYTF. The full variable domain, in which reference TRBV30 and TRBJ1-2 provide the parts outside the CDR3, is SQTIHQWPATLVQPVGSPLSLECTVEGTSNPNLYWYRQAAGRGLQLLFYSVGIGQISSEVPQNLSASRPQDRQFILSSKKLLLSDSGFYLCAWSPQGNYGYTFGSGTRLTVV.

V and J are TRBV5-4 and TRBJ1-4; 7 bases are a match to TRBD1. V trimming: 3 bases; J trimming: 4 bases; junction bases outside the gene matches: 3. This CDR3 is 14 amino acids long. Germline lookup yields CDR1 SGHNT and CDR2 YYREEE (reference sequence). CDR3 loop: CASSSGQSNEKLFF. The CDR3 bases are TGTGCCAGCAGCTCGGGACAGAGTAATGAAAAACTGTTTTTT.

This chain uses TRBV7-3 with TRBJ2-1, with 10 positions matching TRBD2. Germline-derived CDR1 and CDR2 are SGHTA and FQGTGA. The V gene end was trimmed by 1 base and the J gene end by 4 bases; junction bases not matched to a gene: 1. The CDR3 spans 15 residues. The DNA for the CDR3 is TGTGCCAGCAGCTTAATAGCGGGGGGATACAATGAGCAGTTCTTC. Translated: CASSLIAGGYNEQFF. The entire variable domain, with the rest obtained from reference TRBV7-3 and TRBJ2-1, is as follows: GAGVSQTPSNKVTEKGKYVELRCDPISGHTALYWYRQSLGQGPEFLIYFQGTGAADDSGLPNDRFFAVRPEGSVSTLKIQRTERGDSAVYLCASSLIAGGYNEQFFGPGTRLTVL.

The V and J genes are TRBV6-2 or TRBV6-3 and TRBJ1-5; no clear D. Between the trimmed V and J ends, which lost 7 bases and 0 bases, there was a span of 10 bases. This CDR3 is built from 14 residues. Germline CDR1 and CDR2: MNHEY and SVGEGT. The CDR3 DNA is TGTGCCAGCAACCCCGGGGATAGCAATCAGCCCCAGCATTTT. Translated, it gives CASNPGDSNQPQHF.

The CDR3 sequence is CASSIGLGQGTEKLFF. The CDR3 DNA follows: TGTGCCAGTAGTATAGGATTAGGACAGGGGACTGAAAAACTGTTTTTT. The rearrangement uses TRBV19 and TRBJ1-4, with 9 bases aligning to TRBD1. The CDR3 has 16 amino acids. Germline V lookup: CDR1 LNHDA, CDR2 SQIVND (reference sequence). After removal of 1 base from V and 7 bases from J, the junction contained 7 bases not matched to a gene.

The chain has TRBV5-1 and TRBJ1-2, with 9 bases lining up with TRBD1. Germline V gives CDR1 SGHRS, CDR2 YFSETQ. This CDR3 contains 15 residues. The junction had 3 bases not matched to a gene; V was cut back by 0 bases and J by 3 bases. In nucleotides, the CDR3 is TGCGCCAGCAGCTTGGGGACAGGGGCCTACTATGGCTACACCTTC. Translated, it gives CASSLGTGAYYGYTF.

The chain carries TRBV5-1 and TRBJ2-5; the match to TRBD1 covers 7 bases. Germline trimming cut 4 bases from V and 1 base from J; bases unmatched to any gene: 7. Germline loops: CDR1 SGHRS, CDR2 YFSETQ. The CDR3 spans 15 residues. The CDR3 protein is CASSPGPGGQETQYF. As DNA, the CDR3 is TGCGCCAGCAGCCCGGGCCCAGGGGGCCAAGAGACCCAGTACTTC.

CDR3 residues: CASGGLGPQHF. CDR3 nucleotide sequence: TGTGCCAGCGGGGGACTCGGGCCCCAGCATTTT. The chain joins TRBV7-9 to TRBJ1-5, with D maybe TRBD1 (5 bases). V lost 8 bases and J lost 9, with 11 bases in between. Germline V gives CDR1 SEHNR, CDR2 FQNEAQ (reference sequence). The CDR3 has 11 residues.

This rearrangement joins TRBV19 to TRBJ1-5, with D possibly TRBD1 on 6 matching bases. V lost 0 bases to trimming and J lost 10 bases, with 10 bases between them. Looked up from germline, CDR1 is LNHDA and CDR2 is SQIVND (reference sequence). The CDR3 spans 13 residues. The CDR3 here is CASSIDQGSPQHF. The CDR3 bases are TGTGCCAGTAGTATAGATCAGGGGAGTCCCCAGCATTTT.

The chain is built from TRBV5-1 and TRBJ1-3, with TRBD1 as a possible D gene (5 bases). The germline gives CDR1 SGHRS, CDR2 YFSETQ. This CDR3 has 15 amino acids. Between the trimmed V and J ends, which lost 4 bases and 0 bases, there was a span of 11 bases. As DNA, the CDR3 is TGCGCCAGCAGCCTCTCGGGGGGCTCTGGAAACACCATATATTTT. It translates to CASSLSGGSGNTIYF.

The CDR3 coding sequence is TGTGCCAGCAGTGAAATCGGCGGGGGGGCCTTGGAGACCCAGTACTTC. It is translated as CASSEIGGGALETQYF. This sequence joins TRBV6-1 and TRBJ2-5; 9 bases line up with TRBD2. The CDR3 totals 16 residues. Germline loops: CDR1 MNHNS, CDR2 SASEGT. J gave up 5 bases and V 2 bases, and 9 bases lay outside the gene matches.

The CDR3 is CASSWDRGDTEAFF. The CDR3 coding sequence is TGTGCCAGCAGCTGGGACAGGGGGGACACTGAAGCTTTCTTT. The chain recombines TRBV5-4 with TRBJ1-1, with 11 bases aligning to TRBD1. The CDR3 contains 14 residues. From germline, CDR1 is SGHNT and CDR2 YYREEE (reference sequence). Losses at the gene ends were 3 bases for V and 3 bases for J; bases not matched to a gene: 1.

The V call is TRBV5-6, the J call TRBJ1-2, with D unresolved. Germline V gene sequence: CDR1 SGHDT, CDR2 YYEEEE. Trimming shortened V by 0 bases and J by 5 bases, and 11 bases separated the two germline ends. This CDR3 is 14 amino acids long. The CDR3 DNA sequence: TGTGCCAGCAGCTTGGCCGCGGCGGCGTATGGCTACACCTTC. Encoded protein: CASSLAAAAYGYTF.

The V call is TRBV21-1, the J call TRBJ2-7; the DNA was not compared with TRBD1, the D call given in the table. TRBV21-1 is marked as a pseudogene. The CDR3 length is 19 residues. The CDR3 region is CASSKGPLPGQLRPYEQYF. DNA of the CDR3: TGTGCCAGCAGCAAAGGCCCTCTCCCGGGACAGCTTCGTCCCTACGAGCAGTACTTC.

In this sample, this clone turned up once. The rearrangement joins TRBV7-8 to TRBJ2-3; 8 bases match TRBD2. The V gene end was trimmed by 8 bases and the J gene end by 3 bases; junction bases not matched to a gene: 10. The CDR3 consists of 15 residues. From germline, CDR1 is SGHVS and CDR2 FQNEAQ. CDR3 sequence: CASDSHGRVTDTQYF. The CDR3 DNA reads TGTGCCAGCGATTCACACGGGAGGGTTACAGATACGCAGTATTTT. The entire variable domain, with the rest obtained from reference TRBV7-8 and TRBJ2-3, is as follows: GAGVSQSPRYKVAKRGQDVALRCDPISGHVSLFWYQQALGQGPEFLTYFQNEAQLDKSGLPSDRFFAERPEGSVSTLKIQRTQQEDSAVYLCASDSHGRVTDTQYFGPGTRLTVL.

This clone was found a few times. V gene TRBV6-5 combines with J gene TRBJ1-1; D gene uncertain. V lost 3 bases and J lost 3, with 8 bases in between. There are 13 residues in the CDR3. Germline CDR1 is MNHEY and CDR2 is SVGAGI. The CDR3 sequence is CASSYGHDTEAFF. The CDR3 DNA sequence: TGTGCCAGCAGTTATGGGCATGACACTGAAGCTTTCTTT.

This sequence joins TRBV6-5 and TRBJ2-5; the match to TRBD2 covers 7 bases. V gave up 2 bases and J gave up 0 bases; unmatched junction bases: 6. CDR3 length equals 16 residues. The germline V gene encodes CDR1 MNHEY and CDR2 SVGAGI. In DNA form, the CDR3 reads TGTGCCAGCAGTTACCCCCCGGCGGGGGACCAAGAGACCCAGTACTTC. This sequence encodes CASSYPPAGDQETQYF.

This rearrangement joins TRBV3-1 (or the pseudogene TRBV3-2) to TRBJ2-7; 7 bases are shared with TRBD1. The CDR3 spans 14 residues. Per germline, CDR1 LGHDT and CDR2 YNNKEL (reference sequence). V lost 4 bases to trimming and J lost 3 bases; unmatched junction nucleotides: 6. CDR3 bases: TGTGCCAGCAGCCCCTCCGACAGGGACTACGAGCAGTACGTC. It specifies CASSPSDRDYEQYV.

CDR3 coding DNA: TGTGCCAGCACCGACTCCGGGACATGGGGGACCCAGTACTTC. The encoded protein is CASTDSGTWGTQYF. The chain employs TRBV27 and TRBJ2-5, with a tentative D call TRBD1 (6 bases). V was trimmed by 7 bases and J by 7 bases, leaving 19 bases between them. The CDR3 is 14 amino acids. Germline assignment: CDR1 MNHEY and CDR2 SMNVEV (reference sequence).

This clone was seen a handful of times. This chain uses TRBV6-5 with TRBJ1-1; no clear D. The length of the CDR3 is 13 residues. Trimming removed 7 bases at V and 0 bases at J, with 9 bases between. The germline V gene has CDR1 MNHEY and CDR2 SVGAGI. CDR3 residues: CASKYSLNTEAFF. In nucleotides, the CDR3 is TGTGCCAGCAAGTACAGTCTGAACACTGAAGCTTTCTTT.

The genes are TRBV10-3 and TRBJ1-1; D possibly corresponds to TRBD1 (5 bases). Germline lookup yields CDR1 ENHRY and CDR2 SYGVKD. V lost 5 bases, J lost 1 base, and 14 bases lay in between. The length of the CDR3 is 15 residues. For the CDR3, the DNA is TGTGCCATCAGTAATCCCGGCGGGGGGAACACTGAAGCTTTCTTT. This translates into CAISNPGGGNTEAFF.

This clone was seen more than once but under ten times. CDR3 residues: CASSPVGRGNTEAFF. DNA of the CDR3: TGTGCCAGCAGCCCGGTGGGTAGAGGGAACACTGAAGCTTTCTTT. This chain connects TRBV14 to TRBJ1-1; no reliable D call. CDR1 is SGHDN and CDR2 is FVKESK in the germline V gene. The CDR3 spans 15 residues. Trimming removed 4 bases from V and 1 base from J, with 13 bases in between. Using reference TRBV14 and TRBJ1-1 for the parts outside the CDR3, the full variable domain is EAGVTQFPSHSVIEKGQTVTLRCDPISGHDNLYWYRRVMGKEIKFLLHFVKESKQDESGMPNNRFLAERTGGTYSTLKVQPAELEDSGVYFCASSPVGRGNTEAFFGQGTRLTVV.